This TCR beta chain was obtained from a study of T cell repertoires in cytomegalovirus infection. Study background: Public TCR beta signature analysis indicated the presence of both CMV infection and matching HLA type.

Study-level points and caveats: Pooled public TCR beta family frequency picked out CMV carriers with the relevant HLA. HLA-C-restricted CMV clonotypes gave the most frequent clonotype in two of eight donors.

This clonotype was counted only a few times. The antigen is not known. Trimming removed 0 bases at V and 1 base at J, with 12 bases between. CDR3 length: 16 residues. In germline, CDR1 is MNHNS, CDR2 SASEGT. TCRdb analysed the reads with MiXCR anew, one entry per CDR3 protein. The repertoire includes more than 350,000 distinct CDR3 sequences, around 32% of them detected once, and roughly an eighth sits in the top ten. Sequencing was carried out using PBMCs. The TCR originated in a human donor in good health (CMV status not recorded). Some clones in this sample may be carry-over from other donors' samples. The chain carries TRBV6-1 and TRBJ2-5; the D gene is possibly TRBD2 (6 bases). The CDR3 loop reads CASSEAPGGAQETQYF. For the CDR3, the DNA is TGTGCCAGCAGTGAAGCGCCCGGGGGAGCCCAAGAGACCCAGTACTTC.